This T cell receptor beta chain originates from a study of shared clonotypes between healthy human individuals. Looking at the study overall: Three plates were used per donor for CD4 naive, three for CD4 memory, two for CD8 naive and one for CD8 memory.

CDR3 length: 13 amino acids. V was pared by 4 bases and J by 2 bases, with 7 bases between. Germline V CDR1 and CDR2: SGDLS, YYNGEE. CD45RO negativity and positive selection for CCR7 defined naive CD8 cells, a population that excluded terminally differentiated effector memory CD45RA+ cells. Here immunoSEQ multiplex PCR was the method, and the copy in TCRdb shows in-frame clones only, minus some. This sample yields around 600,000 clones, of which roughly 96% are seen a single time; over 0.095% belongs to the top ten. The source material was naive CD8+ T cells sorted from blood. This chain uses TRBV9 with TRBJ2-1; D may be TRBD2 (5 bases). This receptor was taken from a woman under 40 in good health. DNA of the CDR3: TGTGCCAGCAGCACCGGGACCTACAATGAGCAGTTCTTC. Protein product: CASSTGTYNEQFF.